This T cell receptor beta chain emerged from a study of OX40 agonist ivuxolimab in advanced cancers. The repertoire was sequenced with immunoSEQ multiplex PCR; TCRdb's copy has only in-frame clones and lacks some. The table has 57,000 or so clones, about 85% seen once. V lost 6 bases, J lost 4 bases, and 12 bases stayed unmatched. CDR3 length equals 15 residues. Germline lookup yields CDR1 SGHRS and CDR2 YFSETQ. This chain joins TRBV5-1 and TRBJ2-7; 8 bases align to TRBD2. Sequencing used CD4+ or CD8+ T cells sorted from blood, obtained in a trial of the OX40 agonist ivuxolimab. The sequence came from an adult with an advanced solid tumor such as melanoma, head and neck, liver or kidney cancer. CDR3 sequence: CASTPSRAGAYEQYF. For the CDR3, the DNA is TGCGCCAGCACCCCAAGTAGAGCGGGGGCTTACGAGCAGTACTTC.